The entry that follows covers one TCR beta chain sequence. Profiled with immunoSEQ multiplex PCR; TCRdb holds only in-frame clones, not every one. The sample lists about a million clones, under 80% occurring once. The data originate from a study of shared clonotypes between healthy human individuals. CDR1 and CDR2 (germline): SGHVS, FQNEAQ. There are 16 residues in the CDR3. V lost 5 bases, J lost 1 base, and 9 bases stayed unmatched. The gene calls are TRBV7-8 and TRBJ2-7; 9 bases are a match to TRBD1. This clonotype was obtained from a man between 18 and 29 years old in good health. Material: memory CD4+ T cells sorted from blood. Subset described: CD45RA-negative fraction. The CDR3 bases are TGTGCCAGCAGCACAAGACCGGGACAGGGTTCCTACGAGCAGTACTTC. The encoded protein is CASSTRPGQGSYEQYF.